These 13 T cell receptor beta chains were sequenced from one sample in a study of blood T cell repertoires in COVID-19. Profiled with immunoSEQ multiplex PCR; TCRdb holds only in-frame clones, not every one. This table has 140,000 or so clones, about 80% appearing once. The sample taken for sequencing was peripheral blood. Every receptor here comes from a man in his 70s who had recovered from COVID-19.

The genes are TRBV19 and TRBJ1-2; 7 bases agree with TRBD1. The ends lost 9 bases at V and 5 bases at J; junction bases unmatched: 15. This CDR3 is built from 15 residues. Germline V gene data show CDR1 as LNHDA and CDR2 as SQIVND (reference sequence). The CDR3, as DNA: TGTGCCAGCAGTCTTCCACAGGGGCTACGTTATGGCTACACCTTC. Translation: CASSLPQGLRYGYTF.

The CDR3 nucleotides read TGTGCCAGCAGACCTACCCTCGGCTCTGGGGCCAACGTCCTGACTTTC. This codes for CASRPTLGSGANVLTF. This sequence joins TRBV28 and TRBJ2-6; D gene uncertain. There are 16 residues in the CDR3. Trimming pared 6 bases from V and 0 bases from J, leaving 12 bases between. Per the germline V gene, CDR1 is MDHEN and CDR2 is SYDVKM. The variable domain in full, completed from reference TRBV28 and TRBJ2-6, reads DVKVTQSSRYLVKRTGEKVFLECVQDMDHENMFWYRQDPGLGLRLIYFSYDVKMKEKGDIPEGYSVSREKKERFSLILESASTNQTSMYLCASRPTLGSGANVLTFGAGSRLTVL.

The chain links TRBV9 to TRBJ2-1; TRBD2 agrees at 7 bases. This CDR3 is built from 15 residues. Germline CDR1 is SGDLS and CDR2 is YYNGEE. V lost 1 base and J lost 2; bases outside the gene matches: 3. The CDR3 sequence: CASSVTGTTYNEQFF. The CDR3 nucleotides are TGTGCCAGCAGCGTAACCGGGACTACCTACAATGAGCAGTTCTTC.

This sequence joins TRBV30 and TRBJ1-6, with a possible D match to TRBD1 (6 bases). Germline CDR1 is GTSNPN and CDR2 is SVGIG (reference sequence). This CDR3 has 15 amino acids. V gave up 0 bases and J gave up 7 bases, with 13 bases separating them. Here the CDR3 DNA reads TGTGCCTGGAGTGTGACAGGATCCCCAAATTCACCCCTCCACTTT. It yields the protein CAWSVTGSPNSPLHF.

The chain couples TRBV19 to TRBJ2-7; TRBD2 matches at 9 bases. Germline V gene data show CDR1 as LNHDA and CDR2 as SQIVND (reference sequence). V shed 0 bases and J 0 bases; nucleotides not matched to a gene: 6. There are 17 residues in the CDR3. The CDR3 bases are TGTGCCAGTAGTATAGATCTAGTGACTAGCGGCTCCTACGAGCAGTACTTC. It encodes CASSIDLVTSGSYEQYF.

This clone was detected only a few times. V is TRBV6-2 or TRBV6-3 and J is TRBJ2-7; perhaps TRBD2 as D (5 bases). The length of the CDR3 is 14 residues. Germline V gives CDR1 MNHEY, CDR2 SVGEGT. Trimming removed 3 bases at V and 2 bases at J, with 11 bases between. The CDR3 here is CASSYFKEAYEQYF. CDR3 in DNA: TGTGCCAGCAGTTATTTTAAGGAGGCCTACGAGCAGTACTTC.

The rearrangement joins TRBV18 to TRBJ1-1; 7 nucleotides align to TRBD1. From germline, CDR1 is KGHSH and CDR2 LQKENI. V trimming: 3 bases; J trimming: 4 bases; junction bases outside the gene matches: 8. CDR3 size: 15 residues. The CDR3 here is CASSPQVNRGTEAFF. For the CDR3, the DNA is TGTGCCAGCTCACCTCAAGTTAACAGGGGCACTGAAGCTTTCTTT.

The CDR3 region has the DNA TGTGCCAGCAGCTTTTCAGGGGGCGGTACTGAAGCTTTCTTT. As protein: CASSFSGGGTEAFF. The genes are TRBV5-4 and TRBJ1-1; 8 nucleotides align to TRBD1. The V gene end was trimmed by 2 bases and the J gene end by 5 bases; junction bases not matched to a gene: 5. The length of the CDR3 is 14 residues. Germline lookup yields CDR1 SGHNT and CDR2 YYREEE (reference sequence).

J is TRBJ2-7 and V is TRBV29-1; 9 bases map to TRBD1. The trim removed 5 bases at V and 6 bases at J, leaving 14 bases unmatched. Germline CDR1 SQVTM, CDR2 ANQGSEA. The CDR3 extends over 15 amino acids. The chain's CDR3 is CSVFFLDRGSGEQYF. The DNA of the CDR3 is TGCAGCGTTTTTTTCCTGGACAGGGGATCGGGCGAGCAGTACTTC.

The CDR3, as DNA: TGTGCCAGTACCGCTAGCGGCAGCTCCTACGAGCAGTACTTC. This codes for CASTASGSSYEQYF. The chain combines TRBV19 with TRBJ2-7; 7 bases are shared with TRBD2. This CDR3 has 14 amino acids. V trimming: 7 bases; J trimming: 0 bases; junction bases outside the gene matches: 6. From germline, CDR1 is LNHDA and CDR2 SQIVND (reference sequence).

V usage is TRBV7-3 and J usage is TRBJ2-1; D may be TRBD2 (6 bases). Per the germline V gene, CDR1 is SGHTA and CDR2 is FQGTGA. Trimming left V 5 bases short and J 10 bases short, with 15 bases between. CDR3 length equals 13 residues. The CDR3, as DNA: TGTGCCAGCAGCCCGATTGGGGCGGGGGAGCAGTTCTTC. Amino acid sequence: CASSPIGAGEQFF.

The chain employs TRBV7-2 and TRBJ2-5, with D possibly matching TRBD2 (7 bases). CDR3 length equals 13 residues. The V end was cut by 4 bases, the J end by 5 bases, with 11 bases between. Germline loops: CDR1 SGHTA, CDR2 FQGNSA. CDR3 nucleotides: TGTGCCAGCAGCTATGGGGGGGCTGAGACCCAGTACTTC. Its protein is CASSYGGAETQYF.

CDR3 in amino acids: CASSGGTSNEQFF. The CDR3 DNA reads TGTGCCAGCAGTGGAGGGACTAGCAATGAGCAGTTCTTC. The V and J genes are TRBV25-1 and TRBJ2-1; TRBD2 agrees at 8 bases. The CDR3 consists of 13 residues. The germline V gene encodes CDR1 MGHDK and CDR2 SYGVNS. The V and J ends lost 4 bases and 6 bases, in that order; junction bases with no gene match: 2.